This T cell receptor beta chain came from a study of cytomegalovirus exposure and HLA in healthy donors. Study results and caveats: Excluded: some indistinguishable V segments such as TRBV6-2 and TRBV6-3.

13 Jbeta primers and 60 Vbeta primers were used for the PCR. Produced via immunoSEQ multiplex PCR; TCRdb's table is partial and in-frame only. The top ten clones hold roughly 5% of a sample with just under 250,000 clones, 82% of them seen once. CDR1 SGDLS and CDR2 YYNGEE come from the germline V gene. The CDR3 covers 16 residues. V gave up 0 bases and J gave up 5 bases; unmatched junction bases: 8. Samples came from healthy bone marrow donors. Donors likely had unrecorded immune exposures despite being nominally healthy when sampled. With regard to this clone: Its antigen is not identified.

The receptor was derived from a woman in her 40s in good health and CMV-seropositive. The chain links TRBV9 to TRBJ2-5; 9 bases are shared with TRBD2. Sequenced sample: PBMCs. As DNA, the CDR3 is TGTGCCAGCAGCGTAGGCGCAGCGGGGGGTGGGGAGACCCAGTACTTC. It specifies CASSVGAAGGGETQYF.